This paragraph covers one T cell receptor (beta chain) sequence. Its antigen is currently unknown. Clones were sequenced by immunoSEQ multiplex PCR, and TCRdb holds only the in-frame ones, with some missing. The table records some 98,000 clones, around 88% of them present only once. The data derive from a study of cytomegalovirus exposure and HLA in healthy donors. Study conclusions and caveats: The finding came from a later analysis; first-cohort TCR clusters tended to co-occur in the 110 or so validation repertoires. Associated with cytomegalovirus, according to the listing, were some 150 TCR beta chains.

With 3 bases clipped from V and 1 base from J, the junction kept 2 bases outside the gene matches. The germline gives CDR1 SGDLS, CDR2 YYNGEE. This CDR3 region has 15 residues. The sequenced sample was PBMCs. The chain uses TRBV9 and TRBJ2-7; 12 nucleotides agree with TRBD2. This TCR derives from a woman under 40 in good health and CMV-seronegative. DNA of the CDR3: TGTGCCAGCAGCGCGGGGACTAGCGGGTCCTACGAGCAGTACTTC. Translated, it gives CASSAGTSGSYEQYF.